Here is one T cell receptor (beta chain) with its context. Its target is not known. Each subset's genomic DNA was split evenly across several immunoSEQ plates. Some 30,000 T cell genomes, or approximately 0.2 ug DNA, went into the sorted-subset replicate PCRs. TCRdb keeps only in-frame clones here, not all; method: immunoSEQ multiplex PCR. This sample yields a few hundred thousand clones, of which roughly 96% are seen a single time; around 0.11% belongs to the top ten. The data originate from a study of shared clonotypes between healthy human individuals. It was CD45RO-negative cells, positively selected for CCR7, that made up naive CD8 cells, with terminally differentiated effector memory CD45RA+ cells excluded. Notes on the study in general: What naive subsets generally showed was a larger estimated richness than memory subsets showed. Among several donors, roughly 5% of naive CD4 clonotypes were found in common.

This clonotype was obtained from a woman in her twenties or thirties in good health. The specimen sequenced was naive CD8+ T cells sorted from blood.

The CDR3 protein is CASSSLRLGNEQFF. The CDR3 bases are TGTGCCAGCAGCTCACTCAGGCTAGGTAATGAGCAGTTCTTC. This chain uses TRBV7-9 with TRBJ2-1; D is ambiguous. V was trimmed by 4 bases and J by 7 bases, leaving 14 bases between them. The length of the CDR3 is 14 residues. Germline lookup yields CDR1 SEHNR and CDR2 FQNEAQ (reference sequence).